This T cell receptor beta chain comes out of a study of patients and donors after allogeneic stem cell transplantation. TCRdb fed the RT-PCR reads into MiXCR, producing one record per CDR3 protein. The data contain approximately 140,000 distinct CDR3 sequences, about a third of them seen just once; the ten biggest clones take up 50%. The CDR3 has 15 amino acids. Deletions cut 4 bases from V and 6 bases from J, with 19 bases between. The germline V gene encodes CDR1 SGDLS and CDR2 YYNGEE. V is TRBV9 and J is TRBJ1-2; a weak D match, TRBD1 (6 bases). This receptor was obtained from a human donor who was either an allogeneic HSCT recipient or a stem cell or donor lymphocyte infusion donor (not recorded which). It is not recorded whose cells these are; they may come from a transplant donor. Sequencing input: blood, either unsorted or a sorted T cell fraction (not recorded which). CDR3: CASSYHRVDQDGYTF. Here the CDR3 DNA reads TGTGCCAGCAGCTACCACAGGGTCGACCAGGATGGCTACACCTTC.